A selection of T cell receptor beta chains follows, all from one sample in a study of T cell repertoires in cytomegalovirus infection. These receptors have no known antigen. TCRdb recomputed calls from the reads with MiXCR, one row per CDR3 protein. Counted here are some 920,000 distinct CDR3 sequences, around a third occurring once; the ten biggest clones make up 11% to 15%. The sequencing here drew on cultured CD8+ T cells from PBMCs, taken from culture after CMV antigen stimulation. Receptor source: a human donor in good health (CMV status not recorded). Some clones in this sample may be carry-over from other donors' samples. CDR3s include the opening cysteine and the closing phenylalanine or tryptophan. D genes are given only for firm matches. Size is stated for part of the rows, as once, few or many counts, or as a class when the clone is expanded.

J,D,V,size,DNA,CDR3
TRBJ2-2,.,TRBV5-1,.,TGCGCCAGCAGCTTGACAGTGCCCTGGACAAAGAACACCGGGGAGCTGTTTTTT,CASSLTVPWTKNTGELFF
TRBJ1-5,.,TRBV4-1,.,TGCGCCAGCAGCCAAGATTCAGGGTGGCCGGGTCAGCCCCAGCATTTT,CASSQDSGWPGQPQHF
TRBJ1-5,TRBD1,TRBV28,many,TGTGCCAGCAGTCCGCCTAACAGGGGGCGCAATCAGCCCCAGCATTTT,CASSPPNRGRNQPQHF
TRBJ1-2,.,TRBV29-1,once,TGCAGCGTTGAGAGGGGGAATGGCTACACCTTC,CSVERGNGYTF
TRBJ2-3,.,TRBV7-2,.,TGTGTCAACCTCAGGGACGGAGATACGCAGTATTTT,CVNLRDGDTQYF
TRBJ1-1,.,TRBV5-1,.,TGCGCCAGCAGCTTGAAGGGCGCTGAAGCTTTCTTT,CASSLKGAEAFF
TRBJ2-6,.,TRBV11-2,few,TGTGCCAGCAGCTTATGGAGAAAACAGGGAAGTTCTGGGGCCAACGTCCTGACTTTC,CASSLWRKQGSSGANVLTF
TRBJ1-1,.,TRBV12-3/TRBV12-4,few,TGTGCCAGCAATCAAAGGGGAGCCCCGAACACTGAAGCTTTCTTT,CASNQRGAPNTEAFF
TRBJ1-1,.,TRBV4-1,few,TGCGCCAGCAGCCAGGGGATGGGGAACACTGAAGCTTTCTTT,CASSQGMGNTEAFF
TRBJ1-1,TRBD1,TRBV28,many,TGTGCCACAAGGGGGCAGGGATTCTCTGAAGCTTTCTTT,CATRGQGFSEAFF
TRBJ1-4,.,TRBV4-1,.,TGCGCCAGCAGCCAAGATAAGGGGAGCGGTGAAAAACTGTTTTTT,CASSQDKGSGEKLFF
TRBJ2-7,.,TRBV7-8,many,TGTGCCAGCAGCCCCGAGGAGTACGAGCAGTACTTC,CASSPEEYEQYF
TRBJ2-3,TRBD2,TRBV7-9,many,TGTGCCAGCAGCATGGCCGGGACTAGCGGTGCAGATACGCAGTATTTT,CASSMAGTSGADTQYF
TRBJ1-5,.,TRBV24-1,.,TGTGCCACCAGTGACGTGGACTCTCTCTCAAATCAGCCCCAGCATTTT,CATSDVDSLSNQPQHF
TRBJ1-1,TRBD1,TRBV6-6,.,TGTGCCAGCAGTTTGCCCGCCGGGACAGGGGAAACTGAAGCTTTCTTT,CASSLPAGTGETEAFF
TRBJ2-1,TRBD2,TRBV5-5,.,TGTGCCAGCAGCAGGGGACTAGCCCTATACAATGAGCAGTTCTTC,CASSRGLALYNEQFF
TRBJ2-3,.,TRBV11-1,many,TGTGCCAGCAGCTTAGAGGGCGCACTGACAGATACGCAGTATTTT,CASSLEGALTDTQYF
TRBJ2-3,.,TRBV28,.,TGTGCCAGCAGTTTAGACGCCGCTGGCACAGATACGCAGTATTTT,CASSLDAAGTDTQYF
TRBJ1-6,.,TRBV18,.,TGTGCCAGCTCACTCCTGGACAGAGATTCACCCCTCCACTTT,CASSLLDRDSPLHF
TRBJ2-7,TRBD2,TRBV4-1,few,TGCGCCAGCAGCCAAGTCCTAGCGGGCTCCTACGAGCAGTACTTC,CASSQVLAGSYEQYF
TRBJ2-1,TRBD2,TRBV28,.,TGTGCCAGCAGAGGCCTAGCGGGGCGTGTGCAGTTCTTC,CASRGLAGRVQFF
TRBJ2-2,.,TRBV6-2/TRBV6-3,few,TGTGCCAGCAGTATTCTCATCACCGGGGAGCTGTTTTTT,CASSILITGELFF
TRBJ1-2,.,TRBV15,.,TGTGCCACCAGCAGAGATCATGGGGAACCCTACACCTTC,CATSRDHGEPYTF
TRBJ1-5,.,TRBV27,.,TGTGCCAGCAGCCAGAGGGAAAGCAATCAGCCCCAGCATTTT,CASSQRESNQPQHF
TRBJ2-1,TRBD2,TRBV15,.,TGTGCCACCACCAGGACTAGCCGGGATGAGCAGTTCTTC,CATTRTSRDEQFF
TRBJ2-5,TRBD2,TRBV7-9,few,TGTGCCAGCAGCGGGGGACTAGCGGGGGCCCACCGGGAGACCCAGTACTTC,CASSGGLAGAHRETQYF
TRBJ1-1,.,TRBV27,few,TGTGCCAGCAGTCAACAGGGTTTAGCCACTGAAGCTTTCTTT,CASSQQGLATEAFF
TRBJ1-2,.,TRBV7-8,many,TGTGCCAGCAGCTTCGTATGGGAATCTAACTATGGCTACACCTTC,CASSFVWESNYGYTF
TRBJ2-3,TRBD1,TRBV11-2,few,TGTGCCAGCAGCCCCGAGGGGACAGGGATGACAGATACGCAGTATTTT,CASSPEGTGMTDTQYF
TRBJ1-5,.,TRBV10-3,.,TGTGCCATCAGTGAGCCAGACATGCGGGGGGGTCAGCCCCAGCATTTT,CAISEPDMRGGQPQHF
TRBJ2-3,.,TRBV6-5,few,TGTGCCAGCAGTTACTCGAGGATGGGCAGGGCAGATACGCAGTATTTT,CASSYSRMGRADTQYF
TRBJ2-2,.,TRBV5-6,.,TGTGCCAGCACCCCCTTCGAGGCAGCTACGTTTGCCGGGGAGCTGTTTTTT,CASTPFEAATFAGELFF
TRBJ2-2,.,TRBV24-1,.,TGTGCCACCAGTGATAGGACGGGGAACACCGGGGAGCTGTTTTTT,CATSDRTGNTGELFF
TRBJ1-5,.,TRBV7-9,.,TGTGCCAGCGCCTCGGGAAATCAGCCCCAGCATTTT,CASASGNQPQHF
TRBJ2-7,.,TRBV2,.,TGTGCCAGCAGTGAAGAGTTCTACGAGCAGTACTTC,CASSEEFYEQYF
TRBJ2-3,TRBD1,TRBV7-9,many,TGTGCCAGCAGCTTCCTCGGGACAGGGACAGATACGCAGTATTTT,CASSFLGTGTDTQYF
TRBJ2-1,.,TRBV14,.,TGTGCCAGCAGACAAGATGTAGATGAGCAGTTCTTC,CASRQDVDEQFF
TRBJ2-6,TRBD1,TRBV29-1,.,TGCAGCGTTACGGGACAGTCTGGGGCCAACGTCCTGACTTTC,CSVTGQSGANVLTF
TRBJ1-2,.,TRBV27,.,TGTGCCAGCAGTTCCCCCGACAGCCCCGTCTATGGCTACACCTTC,CASSSPDSPVYGYTF
TRBJ2-1,TRBD1,TRBV7-2,many,TGTGCCTTACGGGACAGCCGCAAGGGGCTCTACAATGAGCAGTTCTTC,CALRDSRKGLYNEQFF
TRBJ2-1,.,TRBV14,.,TGTGCCAGCAGCCAAGTGGGGGCACAAAACTACAATGAGCAGTTCTTC,CASSQVGAQNYNEQFF
TRBJ1-2,.,TRBV6-5,few,TGTGCCAGCAGTTCAGGACGGACCAGGGATGGCTACACCTTC,CASSSGRTRDGYTF
TRBJ2-4,TRBD1,TRBV28,few,TGTGCCAGCAGTCTCTGGACAGGGGTGACCAAAAACATTCAGTACTTC,CASSLWTGVTKNIQYF
TRBJ2-2,.,TRBV27,.,TGTGCCAGCAGTCCCTCCCCGGCGATGAACACCGGGGAGCTGTTTTTT,CASSPSPAMNTGELFF
TRBJ1-1,.,TRBV2,.,TGTGCCAGCACGGGCGCCCACGAAGCTTTCTTT,CASTGAHEAFF
TRBJ1-1,.,TRBV7-2,many,TGTGCCAGCAGCTTAGATCCCCCGCTGAACACTGAAGCTTTCTTT,CASSLDPPLNTEAFF
TRBJ1-2,.,TRBV19,few,TGTGCCAGTAGTATAGGCGCCGGCAGCCTCTATGGCTACACCTTC,CASSIGAGSLYGYTF
TRBJ1-5,.,TRBV7-6,many,TGTGCCAGCAGCTTAATAGCCGGCCAGCCCCAGCATTTT,CASSLIAGQPQHF
TRBJ1-5,.,TRBV12-3/TRBV12-4,many,TGTGCCAGCAGGGCGCCAGGGGCCCAGCCCCAGCATTTT,CASRAPGAQPQHF
TRBJ1-2,.,TRBV28,.,TGTGCCCTCCGGGGGAACTATGGCTACACCTTC,CALRGNYGYTF
TRBJ1-1,TRBD1,TRBV28,.,TGTGCCAGCAGTTTAAGACAGGGGTTCACTGAAGCTTTCTTT,CASSLRQGFTEAFF
TRBJ2-1,TRBD2,TRBV2,few,TGTGCCAGCAAAGGGGAACTAGCGGGGGGGCCAAGGTACAATGAGCAGTTCTTC,CASKGELAGGPRYNEQFF
TRBJ1-4,.,TRBV14,.,TGTGCCAGCTCACAATCTATTACTAATGAAAAACTGTTTTTT,CASSQSITNEKLFF